Presented here are 16 T cell receptor beta chains from one specimen sequenced in a study of blood T cell repertoires in COVID-19. Method: immunoSEQ multiplex PCR; TCRdb's copy keeps in-frame clones and lacks some. This sample has 190,000 or so clones, with around four fifths found just once. The source material was peripheral blood. Receptors were obtained from a man aged 50-60 years with active or convalescent COVID-19.

Points on this clone: Other DNA sequences within the sample encode an identical CDR3. The chain links TRBV5-1 to TRBJ2-5, with TRBD2 matching 11 bases. The CDR3 length is 15 residues. CDR1 SGHRS and CDR2 YFSETQ come from the germline V gene. Unmatched junction bases numbered 2, after V lost 0 bases and J lost 4 bases. DNA of the CDR3: TGCGCCAGCAGCTTGGCCCTAGCGGGAGGAGAGACCCAGTACTTC. Its protein is CASSLALAGGETQYF.

The chain combines TRBV24-1 with TRBJ2-3; the match to TRBD1 covers 9 bases. J was trimmed by 7 bases and V by 7 bases; bases with no gene match: 8. The CDR3 is 14 amino acids. CDR1 and CDR2 (germline): KGHDR, SFDVKD. The CDR3 here is CATSPGTGSYTQYF. CDR3 bases: TGTGCCACCAGCCCCGGGACAGGGTCGTATACGCAGTATTTT.

The V and J genes are TRBV14 and TRBJ1-6, with TRBD1 matching over 8 bases. This CDR3 is 15 amino acids long. The trim removed 4 bases at V and 9 bases at J, leaving 8 bases unmatched. Germline-derived CDR1 and CDR2 are SGHDN and FVKESK. CDR3 sequence (DNA): TGTGCCAGCAGCCTGCGGACAGGGTATGGTTCACCCCTCCACTTT. The encoded protein is CASSLRTGYGSPLHF.

Comments on this clone: At the DNA level, this CDR3 is encoded by other sequences in the same sample as well. This chain uses TRBV2 with TRBJ1-5, with TRBD1 matching 7 bases. Germline V gene lookup returns CDR1 SNHLY and CDR2 FYNNEI. J was trimmed by 1 base and V by 4 bases; bases with no gene match: 1. The CDR3 is made up of 14 amino acids. The CDR3 loop is CASSGQGSNQPQHF. CDR3 DNA: TGTGCCAGCAGTGGACAGGGAAGCAATCAGCCCCAGCATTTT.

The chain employs TRBV6-2 or TRBV6-3 and TRBJ1-2; no firm D call. CDR1 is MNHEY and CDR2 is SVGEGT in the germline V gene. This CDR3 region has 12 residues. With 2 bases removed from V and 8 bases from J, the gap between germline ends came to 9 bases. The CDR3 bases are TGTGCCAGCAGTTACGCCCTACAGGGCTACACCTTC. It codes for CASSYALQGYTF.

The V gene is TRBV6-6, the J gene TRBJ1-2; D might be TRBD1 (6 bases). Germline values: CDR1 MNHNY, CDR2 SVGAGI (reference sequence). The ends were cut back, 7 bases at V and 8 bases at J, with 14 bases in the middle. The CDR3 covers 12 residues. The CDR3 bases are TGTGCCAGCACGGGGGGGCTAAAAGGCTACACCTTC. Amino acids: CASTGGLKGYTF.

This clone has only a few counts. The V gene is TRBV12-5, the J gene TRBJ2-7; D unresolved. From germline, CDR1 is LGHNT and CDR2 FRNRAP. The CDR3 consists of 14 residues. The V and J ends lost 4 bases and 2 bases respectively, with 12 bases between them. CDR3 protein: CASGSLSGTYEQYF. The CDR3 DNA follows: TGTGCTAGTGGTTCCCTCTCAGGAACCTACGAGCAGTACTTC. The full variable domain, rest sourced from reference TRBV12-5 and TRBJ2-7, is DARVTQTPRHKVTEMGQEVTMRCQPILGHNTVFWYRQTMMQGLELLAYFRNRAPLDDSGMPKDRFSAEMPDATLATLKIQPSEPRDSAVYFCASGSLSGTYEQYFGPGTRLTVT.

The chain has TRBV30 and TRBJ1-2; D unresolved. The ends were cut back, 8 bases at V and 0 bases at J, with 13 bases in the middle. The CDR3 runs to 13 residues. CDR1 and CDR2 from the germline V gene are GTSNPN and SVGIG (reference sequence). Here the CDR3 reads CAAPQSANYGYTF. DNA of the CDR3: TGTGCCGCCCCTCAGAGCGCTAACTATGGCTACACCTTC. Supplemented by reference TRBV30 and TRBJ1-2, the full variable domain reads SQTIHQWPATLVQPVGSPLSLECTVEGTSNPNLYWYRQAAGRGLQLLFYSVGIGQISSEVPQNLSASRPQDRQFILSSKKLLLSDSGFYLCAAPQSANYGYTFGSGTRLTVV.

This clone was observed a single time. The V and J genes are TRBV9 and TRBJ2-2, with 7 bases that match TRBD2. The CDR3 loop spans 14 amino acids. The V and J ends lost 3 bases and 4 bases, in that order; junction bases with no gene match: 3. Per the germline V gene, CDR1 is SGDLS and CDR2 is YYNGEE. The CDR3 region has the DNA TGTGCCAGCAGCGCCGGCGGGGGCACCGGGGAGCTGTTTTTT. Protein: CASSAGGGTGELFF.

V and J are TRBV7-9 and TRBJ2-2; D not resolved. Between the trimmed V and J ends, which lost 3 bases and 1 base, there was a span of 12 bases. CDR3 length equals 16 residues. Germline V lookup: CDR1 SEHNR, CDR2 FQNEAQ (reference sequence). CDR3 nucleotide sequence: TGTGCCAGCAGCTTTGTACCACTAAAGAACACCGGGGAGCTGTTTTTT. As protein: CASSFVPLKNTGELFF.

This chain links TRBV28 with TRBJ1-5; tentative D call: TRBD1 (6 bases). Trimming stripped 3 bases from V and 6 bases from J, with 12 bases between. CDR1 and CDR2 from the germline V gene are MDHEN and SYDVKM. The length of the CDR3 is 14 residues. The CDR3 nucleotides read TGTGCCAGCAGTTTGAGGGGGGAGGGTCAGCCCCAGCATTTT. Translation: CASSLRGEGQPQHF.

This chain links TRBV19 with TRBJ2-7; D possibly corresponds to TRBD1 (5 bases). With 3 bases removed from V and 2 bases from J, the gap between germline ends came to 11 bases. CDR3 size: 14 residues. Germline lookup yields CDR1 LNHDA and CDR2 SQIVND (reference sequence). The CDR3 DNA is TGTGCCAGTAGTATTAAGGGGATCCCCTACGAGCAGTACTTC. Translating it yields CASSIKGIPYEQYF.

The V gene is TRBV27, the J gene TRBJ2-2, with 8 bases fitting TRBD1. Germline lookup yields CDR1 MNHEY and CDR2 SMNVEV (reference sequence). The junction had 7 bases not matched to a gene; V was cut back by 6 bases and J by 7 bases. The CDR3 is made up of 14 amino acids. This chain's CDR3 is CASSGDRIIGELFF. The CDR3 nucleotides read TGTGCCAGCAGCGGGGACAGGATCATCGGGGAGCTGTTTTTT.

The chain has TRBV7-9 and TRBJ2-7, with TRBD2 matching 7 bases. Per the germline V gene, CDR1 is SEHNR and CDR2 is FQNEAQ (reference sequence). The CDR3 is 18 residues long. The V segment lost 4 bases and the J segment 1 base; nucleotides outside the gene matches: 16. The chain's CDR3 is CASSYPLFSGPKSYEQYF. CDR3 DNA sequence: TGTGCCAGCAGCTACCCCCTGTTTAGCGGGCCGAAATCCTACGAGCAGTACTTC.

This chain uses TRBV5-1 with TRBJ2-1, with D maybe TRBD2 (6 bases). V was clipped by 7 bases and J by 0 bases, with 14 bases between them. The CDR3 extends over 15 amino acids. Looked up from germline, CDR1 is SGHRS and CDR2 is YFSETQ. The CDR3: CASVSGFYSYNEQFF. The CDR3 coding sequence is TGCGCCAGCGTGAGCGGGTTTTACTCCTACAATGAGCAGTTCTTC.

This rearrangement joins TRBV6-1 to TRBJ1-2; possibly TRBD1 for D (6 bases). Germline V lookup: CDR1 MNHNS, CDR2 SASEGT. The V gene lost 2 bases and the J gene lost 5 bases, with 15 bases spanning the gap. The CDR3 contains 15 residues. The chain's CDR3 is CASSEFLGGLYGYTF. The CDR3 DNA sequence: TGTGCCAGCAGTGAATTCTTAGGGGGATTATATGGCTACACCTTC.